This passage covers 16 T cell receptor beta chains from one sample sequenced in a study of PD-L1 blockade in urothelial cancer. The table came from immunoSEQ multiplex PCR; TCRdb's copy has only in-frame clones and leaves some out. The table records around 80,000 clones, around 93% of them present only once. Described time point: peripheral blood 6 weeks after treatment start. The sequencing used PBMCs, collected around atezolizumab (anti-PD-L1) treatment. These receptors came from a woman of 80 years or more with urothelial cancer.

The rearrangement uses TRBV5-1 and TRBJ2-2; a possible D gene is TRBD1 (5 bases). CDR1 and CDR2 (germline): SGHRS, YFSETQ. V was shortened by 4 bases and J by 0 bases, with 10 bases between the two germline ends. This CDR3 has 15 amino acids. CDR3 region: CASSPDNANTGELFF. CDR3 nucleotide sequence: TGCGCCAGCAGCCCGGACAACGCGAACACCGGGGAGCTGTTTTTT.

This sequence joins TRBV9 and TRBJ2-1; possible D gene TRBD2, 8 bases. Looked up from germline, CDR1 is SGDLS and CDR2 is YYNGEE. V lost 4 bases and J 5 bases, leaving 19 bases between the germline ends. The CDR3 runs to 16 residues. For the CDR3, the DNA is TGTGCCAGCAGCCCCCCGCGTAGCGGGACAGACAATGAGCAGTTCTTC. It encodes CASSPPRSGTDNEQFF.

The genes are TRBV28 and TRBJ2-7; D is possibly TRBD1 (6 bases). The CDR3 sequence is 14 residues long. Germline V gene data show CDR1 as MDHEN and CDR2 as SYDVKM. V dropped 2 bases and J dropped 4 bases, with 12 bases sitting between them. Written as DNA, the CDR3 is TGTGCCAGCAGTTTAAGACAGGTAAATTACGAGCAGTACTTC. It yields the protein CASSLRQVNYEQYF.

This sequence joins TRBV12-1 and TRBJ2-5; TRBD1 is the table's D call, not checked against the DNA. TRBV12-1 is a pseudogene segment. This CDR3 has 11 amino acids. CDR3 nucleotide sequence: TGTGCCAGCACCAAACAAGAGACCCAGTACTTC. Its translation: CASTKQETQYF.

V gene TRBV25-1 combines with J gene TRBJ2-1; TRBD1 agrees at 9 bases. The germline V gene has CDR1 MGHDK and CDR2 SYGVNS. This CDR3 has 15 residues. The V segment lost 4 bases and the J segment 4 bases; nucleotides outside the gene matches: 5. The CDR3 DNA is TGTGCCAGCAGTGGAGACAGGGGGGATTACAATGAGCAGTTCTTC. Translating it yields CASSGDRGDYNEQFF.

In this sample, this clone turned up a few times. The gene calls are TRBV30 and TRBJ1-1; the D is unclear. CDR3 length equals 13 residues. Germline loops: CDR1 GTSNPN, CDR2 SVGIG (reference sequence). V lost 0 bases and J 1 base, leaving 6 bases between the germline ends. In DNA, the CDR3 is TGTGCCTGGAGTGTAGCGGGGAACACTGAAGCTTTCTTT. This gives the protein CAWSVAGNTEAFF.

The V gene is TRBV27, the J gene TRBJ2-6; TRBD1 matches at 12 bases. CDR1 and CDR2 (germline): MNHEY, SMNVEV (reference sequence). V lost 7 bases and J lost 4; bases outside the gene matches: 11. The CDR3 length is 18 residues. The DNA of the CDR3 is TGTGCCAGCACCCGGAAGGGACAGGGGGCGGTCGGGGCCAACGTCCTGACTTTC. It encodes CASTRKGQGAVGANVLTF. Complete variable domain (other parts from reference TRBV27 and TRBJ2-6): EAQVTQNPRYLITVTGKKLTVTCSQNMNHEYMSWYRQDPGLGLRQIYYSMNVEVTDKGDVPEGYKVSRKEKRNFPLILESPSPNQTSLYFCASTRKGQGAVGANVLTFGAGSRLTVL.

This chain joins TRBV29-1 and TRBJ1-1; TRBD1 agrees at 7 bases. The CDR3 consists of 11 residues. Per the germline V gene, CDR1 is SQVTM and CDR2 is ANQGSEA. J gave up 3 bases and V 5 bases, and 0 bases lay outside the gene matches. CDR3 loop: CSVQGDTEAFF. DNA of the CDR3: TGCAGCGTTCAGGGGGACACTGAAGCTTTCTTT.

V gene TRBV6-5 combines with J gene TRBJ1-2; D ambiguous. This CDR3 comprises 14 residues. Germline CDR1 MNHEY, CDR2 SVGAGI. The V gene lost 0 bases and the J gene lost 4 bases, with 9 bases spanning the gap. The CDR3 loop reads CASSYSRRFYGYTF. Written as DNA, the CDR3 is TGTGCCAGCAGTTACTCGAGGCGGTTCTATGGCTACACCTTC.

The sample holds a few counts of this clone. The gene calls are TRBV28 and TRBJ1-1; D gene uncertain. Trimming took off 5 bases at V and 1 base at J, with 11 bases between the two ends. CDR1 and CDR2 from the germline V gene are MDHEN and SYDVKM. CDR3 size: 14 residues. The CDR3 bases are TGTGCCAGCAGTCCAATCCAGGAGAACACTGAAGCTTTCTTT. This codes for CASSPIQENTEAFF. The variable domain in full, with the rest retrieved from reference TRBV28 and TRBJ1-1, is DVKVTQSSRYLVKRTGEKVFLECVQDMDHENMFWYRQDPGLGLRLIYFSYDVKMKEKGDIPEGYSVSREKKERFSLILESASTNQTSMYLCASSPIQENTEAFFGQGTRLTVV.

The V and J genes are TRBV7-9 and TRBJ1-3; unclear D gene. This CDR3 is built from 15 residues. The ends were cut back, 1 base at V and 0 bases at J, with 7 bases in the middle. CDR1 is SEHNR and CDR2 is FQNEAQ in the germline V gene (reference sequence). The CDR3 bases are TGTGCCAGCAGCTTAGAGCACGGCTCTGGAAACACCATATATTTT. Amino acid sequence: CASSLEHGSGNTIYF.

This chain uses TRBV27 with TRBJ2-2, with 9 bases fitting TRBD2. Germline V CDR1 and CDR2: MNHEY, SMNVEV (reference sequence). The CDR3 spans 15 residues. V was pared by 1 base and J by 5 bases, with 2 bases of the junction left unmatched. CDR3 residues: CASSLLAGVTGELFF. The CDR3 nucleotides are TGTGCCAGCAGTTTATTAGCGGGAGTAACCGGGGAGCTGTTTTTT.

The chain uses TRBV11-2 and TRBJ1-2; 9 bases match TRBD1. Trimming took 1 base from V and 8 from J; bases not matched to a gene: 5. The CDR3 consists of 14 residues. Looked up from germline, CDR1 is SGHAT and CDR2 is FQNNGV. DNA for the CDR3: TGTGCCAGCAGCTTAGCGGGACAGGGCGAGGGCTACACCTTC. Its protein product is CASSLAGQGEGYTF.

The chain has TRBV11-3 and TRBJ2-2, with D possibly matching TRBD2 (6 bases). This CDR3 has 15 amino acids. Trimming pared 5 bases from V and 4 bases from J, leaving 14 bases between. CDR1 SGHNT and CDR2 YENEEA come from the germline V gene. The CDR3 loop reads CASSPRAGGTGELFF. The CDR3 DNA sequence: TGTGCCAGCAGCCCCCGGGCCGGGGGCACCGGGGAGCTGTTTTTT.

This chain's CDR3 is CASSLTSEIHTDTQYF. CDR3 nucleotide sequence: TGTGCCAGCAGCCTGACTAGCGAGATCCACACAGATACGCAGTATTTT. The V gene is TRBV9, the J gene TRBJ2-3; 8 nucleotides agree with TRBD2. The CDR3 runs to 16 residues. Germline CDR1 reads SGDLS; CDR2 reads YYNGEE. V lost 4 bases to trimming and J lost 2 bases; unmatched junction nucleotides: 9.

The chain combines TRBV28 with TRBJ1-4; a possible D gene is TRBD1 (6 bases). Trimming left V 6 bases short and J 6 bases short, with 17 bases between. The CDR3 contains 15 residues. Looked up from germline, CDR1 is MDHEN and CDR2 is SYDVKM. This CDR3 reads CASRRRVQGHEKLFF. Here the CDR3 DNA reads TGTGCCAGCAGACGTAGGGTACAGGGTCATGAAAAACTGTTTTTT.